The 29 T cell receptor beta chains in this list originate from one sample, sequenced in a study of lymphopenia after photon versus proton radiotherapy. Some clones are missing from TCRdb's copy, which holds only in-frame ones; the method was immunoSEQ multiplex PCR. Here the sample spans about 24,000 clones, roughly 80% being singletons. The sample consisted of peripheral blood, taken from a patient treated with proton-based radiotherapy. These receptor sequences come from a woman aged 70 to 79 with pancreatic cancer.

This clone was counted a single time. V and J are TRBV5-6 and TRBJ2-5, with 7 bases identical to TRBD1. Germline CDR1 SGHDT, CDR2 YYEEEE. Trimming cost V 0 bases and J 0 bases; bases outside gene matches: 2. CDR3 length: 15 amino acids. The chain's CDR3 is CASSLEGAYQETQYF. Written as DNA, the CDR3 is TGTGCCAGCAGCTTGGAGGGGGCCTACCAAGAGACCCAGTACTTC.

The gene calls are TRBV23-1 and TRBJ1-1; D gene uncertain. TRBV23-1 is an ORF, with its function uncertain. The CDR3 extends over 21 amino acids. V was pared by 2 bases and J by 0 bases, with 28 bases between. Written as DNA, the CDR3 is TGCGCCAGCAGTCAACCACGCCATCCGGGAGCCGTGGCGCCCATGAACACTGAAGCTTTCTTT. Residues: CASSQPRHPGAVAPMNTEAFF.

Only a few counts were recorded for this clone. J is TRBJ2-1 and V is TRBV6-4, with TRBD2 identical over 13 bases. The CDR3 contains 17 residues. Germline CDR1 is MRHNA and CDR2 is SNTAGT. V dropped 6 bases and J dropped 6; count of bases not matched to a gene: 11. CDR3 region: CASSIGSGLAGLNEQFF. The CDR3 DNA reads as TGTGCCAGCAGCATTGGGTCGGGACTAGCGGGACTCAATGAGCAGTTCTTC.

CDR3 region: CAWSTTLAGGAYEQYF. In nucleotides, the CDR3 is TGTGCCTGGAGTACCACCCTAGCGGGAGGAGCCTACGAGCAGTACTTC. The J gene is TRBJ2-7, the V gene TRBV30; 11 bases map to TRBD2. Germline CDR1 is GTSNPN and CDR2 is SVGIG (reference sequence). There are 16 residues in the CDR3. V lost 2 bases and J lost 2; bases outside the gene matches: 8.

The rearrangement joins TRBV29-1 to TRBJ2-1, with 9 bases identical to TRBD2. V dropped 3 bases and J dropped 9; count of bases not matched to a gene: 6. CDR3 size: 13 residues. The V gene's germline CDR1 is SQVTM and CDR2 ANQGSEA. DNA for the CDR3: TGCAGCGTTGAGATAGCGGGAGCGGGTGAGCAGTTCTTC. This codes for CSVEIAGAGEQFF.

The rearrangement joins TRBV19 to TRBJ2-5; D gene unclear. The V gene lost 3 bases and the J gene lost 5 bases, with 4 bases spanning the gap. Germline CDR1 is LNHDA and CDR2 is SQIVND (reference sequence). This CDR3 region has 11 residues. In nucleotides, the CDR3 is TGTGCCAGTAGTATCAGGGAGACCCAGTACTTC. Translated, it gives CASSIRETQYF.

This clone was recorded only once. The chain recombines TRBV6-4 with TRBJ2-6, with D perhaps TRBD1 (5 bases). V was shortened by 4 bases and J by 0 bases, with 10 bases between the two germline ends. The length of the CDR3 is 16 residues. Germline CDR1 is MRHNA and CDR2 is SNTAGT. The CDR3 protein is CASSAGHNSGANVLTF. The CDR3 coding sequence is TGTGCCAGCAGTGCCGGACACAACTCTGGGGCCAACGTCCTGACTTTC.

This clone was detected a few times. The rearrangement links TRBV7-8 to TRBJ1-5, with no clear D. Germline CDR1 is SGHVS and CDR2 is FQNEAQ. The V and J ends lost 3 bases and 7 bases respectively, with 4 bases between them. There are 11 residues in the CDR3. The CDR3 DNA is TGTGCCAGCAGCTTCAAACAGCCCCAGCATTTT. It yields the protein CASSFKQPQHF.

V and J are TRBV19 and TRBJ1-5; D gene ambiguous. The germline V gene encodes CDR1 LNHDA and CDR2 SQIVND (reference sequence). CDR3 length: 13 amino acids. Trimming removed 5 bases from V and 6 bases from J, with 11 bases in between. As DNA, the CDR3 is TGTGCCAGTAGTGGGCTGGGAGGTCAGCCCCAGCATTTT. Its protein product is CASSGLGGQPQHF.

The CDR3, as DNA: TGTGCCAGCAGCTCCCCTGGGACAGTGGGGCAAGAGACCCAGTACTTC. Translating it yields CASSSPGTVGQETQYF. The chain couples TRBV7-9 to TRBJ2-5; 7 nucleotides align to TRBD1. The CDR3 has 16 residues. In germline, CDR1 is SEHNR, CDR2 FQNEAQ (reference sequence). Trimming removed 4 bases from V and 2 bases from J; junction bases left unmatched: 10.

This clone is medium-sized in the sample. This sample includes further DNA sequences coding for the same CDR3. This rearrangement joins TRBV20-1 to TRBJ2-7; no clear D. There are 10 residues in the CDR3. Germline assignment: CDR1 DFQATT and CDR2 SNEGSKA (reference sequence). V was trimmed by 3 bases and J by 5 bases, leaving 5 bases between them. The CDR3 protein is CSASDHEQYF. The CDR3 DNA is TGCAGTGCTAGTGACCACGAGCAGTACTTC.

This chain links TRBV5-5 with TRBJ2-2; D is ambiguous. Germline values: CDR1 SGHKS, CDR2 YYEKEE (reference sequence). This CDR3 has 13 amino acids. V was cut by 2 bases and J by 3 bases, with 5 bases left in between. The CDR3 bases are TGTGCCAGCAGCTTAGGAGACACCGGGGAGCTGTTTTTT. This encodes CASSLGDTGELFF.

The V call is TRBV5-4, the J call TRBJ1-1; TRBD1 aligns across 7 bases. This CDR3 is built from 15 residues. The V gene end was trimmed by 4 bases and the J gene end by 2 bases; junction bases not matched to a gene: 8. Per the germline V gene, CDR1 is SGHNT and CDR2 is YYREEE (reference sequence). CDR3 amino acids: CASSPPTGINTEAFF. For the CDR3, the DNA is TGTGCCAGCAGCCCCCCGACAGGGATCAACACTGAAGCTTTCTTT. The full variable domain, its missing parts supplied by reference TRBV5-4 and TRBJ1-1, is ETGVTQSPTHLIKTRGQQVTLRCSSQSGHNTVSWYQQALGQGPQFIFQYYREEENGRGNFPPRFSGLQFPNYSSELNVNALELDDSALYLCASSPPTGINTEAFFGQGTRLTVV.

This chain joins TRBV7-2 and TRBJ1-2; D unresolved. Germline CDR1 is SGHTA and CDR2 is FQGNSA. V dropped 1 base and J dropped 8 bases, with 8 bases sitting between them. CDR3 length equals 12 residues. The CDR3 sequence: CASSLGLGGYTF. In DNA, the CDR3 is TGTGCCAGCAGCTTAGGCCTGGGCGGCTACACCTTC.

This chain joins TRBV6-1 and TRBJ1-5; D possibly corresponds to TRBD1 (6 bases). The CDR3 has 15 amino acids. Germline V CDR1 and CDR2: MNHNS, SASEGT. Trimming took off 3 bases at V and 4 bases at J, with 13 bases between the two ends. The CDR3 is CASSDRTASNQPQHF. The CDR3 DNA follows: TGTGCCAGCAGTGATCGGACAGCAAGTAATCAGCCCCAGCATTTT.

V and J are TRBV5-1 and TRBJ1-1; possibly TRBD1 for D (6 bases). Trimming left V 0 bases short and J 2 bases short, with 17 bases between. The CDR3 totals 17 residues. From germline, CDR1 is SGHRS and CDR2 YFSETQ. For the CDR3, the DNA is TGCGCCAGCAGCTTGGGGAGCGGGGGGCTTACAAACACTGAAGCTTTCTTT. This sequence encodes CASSLGSGGLTNTEAFF.

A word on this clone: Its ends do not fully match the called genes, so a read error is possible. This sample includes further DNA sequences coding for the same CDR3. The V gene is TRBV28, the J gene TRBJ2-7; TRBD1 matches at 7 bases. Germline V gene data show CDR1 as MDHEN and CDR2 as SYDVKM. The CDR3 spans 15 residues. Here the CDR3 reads CASSLASTGTYEQYF. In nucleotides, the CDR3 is TGTGCCAGTAGTTTAGCCTCGACAGGGACCTACGAGCAGTACTTC.

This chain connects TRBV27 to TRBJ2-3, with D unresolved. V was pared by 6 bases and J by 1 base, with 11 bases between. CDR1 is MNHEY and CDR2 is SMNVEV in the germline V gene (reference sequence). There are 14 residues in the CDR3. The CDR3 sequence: CASSLIARTDTQYF. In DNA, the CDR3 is TGTGCCAGCAGCCTTATAGCTCGCACAGATACGCAGTATTTT.

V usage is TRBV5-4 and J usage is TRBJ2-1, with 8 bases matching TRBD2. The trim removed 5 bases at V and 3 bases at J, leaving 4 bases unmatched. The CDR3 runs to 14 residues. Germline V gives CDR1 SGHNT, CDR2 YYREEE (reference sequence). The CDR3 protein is CASSMGLDYNEQFF. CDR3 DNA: TGTGCCAGCAGTATGGGACTAGACTACAATGAGCAGTTCTTC.

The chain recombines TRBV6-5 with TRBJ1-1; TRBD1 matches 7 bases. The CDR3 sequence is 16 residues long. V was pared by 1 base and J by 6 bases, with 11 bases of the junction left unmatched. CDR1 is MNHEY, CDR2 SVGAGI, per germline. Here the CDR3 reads CASSYLQTGYLPEAFF. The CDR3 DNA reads TGTGCCAGCAGTTACTTGCAGACAGGGTACCTTCCTGAAGCTTTCTTT.

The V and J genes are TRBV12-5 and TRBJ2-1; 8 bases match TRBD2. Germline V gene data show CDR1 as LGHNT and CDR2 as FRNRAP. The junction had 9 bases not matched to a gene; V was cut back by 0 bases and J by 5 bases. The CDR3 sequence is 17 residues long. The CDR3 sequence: CASGLVVAGGIHNEQFF. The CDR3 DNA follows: TGTGCTAGTGGTTTGGTAGTTGCGGGAGGTATACACAATGAGCAGTTCTTC.

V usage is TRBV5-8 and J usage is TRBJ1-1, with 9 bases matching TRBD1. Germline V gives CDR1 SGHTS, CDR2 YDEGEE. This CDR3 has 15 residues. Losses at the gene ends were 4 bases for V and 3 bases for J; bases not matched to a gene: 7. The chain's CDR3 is CASSPGTGIYTEAFF. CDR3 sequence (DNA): TGTGCCAGCAGCCCAGGGACAGGGATTTACACTGAAGCTTTCTTT.

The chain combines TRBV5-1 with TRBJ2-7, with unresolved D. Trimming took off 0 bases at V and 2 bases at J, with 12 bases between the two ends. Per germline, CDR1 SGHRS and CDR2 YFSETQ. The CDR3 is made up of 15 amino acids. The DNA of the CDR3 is TGCGCCAGCAGCTTGGATGGCGTCCCTACCTACGAGCAGTACTTC. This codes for CASSLDGVPTYEQYF.

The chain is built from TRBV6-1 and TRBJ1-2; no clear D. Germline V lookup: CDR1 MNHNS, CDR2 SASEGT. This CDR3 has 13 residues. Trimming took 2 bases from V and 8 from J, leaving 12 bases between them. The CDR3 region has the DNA TGTGCCAGCAGTGAAAGGGCAGGTTTGGGCTACACCTTC. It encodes CASSERAGLGYTF.

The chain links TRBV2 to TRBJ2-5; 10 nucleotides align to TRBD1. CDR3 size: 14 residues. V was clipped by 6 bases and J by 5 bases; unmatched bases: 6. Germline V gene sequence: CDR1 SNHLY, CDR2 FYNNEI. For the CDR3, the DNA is TGTGCCAGCAGAGAGGACAGGGGGTGGGAGACCCAGTACTTC. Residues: CASREDRGWETQYF.

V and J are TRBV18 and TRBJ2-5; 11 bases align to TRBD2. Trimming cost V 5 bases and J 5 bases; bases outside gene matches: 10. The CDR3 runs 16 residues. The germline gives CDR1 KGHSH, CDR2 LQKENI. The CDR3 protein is CASSKTSGTAVETQYF. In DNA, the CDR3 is TGTGCCAGCTCAAAGACTAGCGGGACGGCCGTTGAGACCCAGTACTTC.

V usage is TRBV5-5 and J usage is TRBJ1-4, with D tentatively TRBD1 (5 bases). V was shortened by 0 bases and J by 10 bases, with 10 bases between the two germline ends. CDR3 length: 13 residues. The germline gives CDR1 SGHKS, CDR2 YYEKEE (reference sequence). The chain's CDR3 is CASSLDLQGKLFF. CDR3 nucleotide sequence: TGTGCCAGCAGCTTGGACCTCCAGGGAAAACTGTTTTTT.

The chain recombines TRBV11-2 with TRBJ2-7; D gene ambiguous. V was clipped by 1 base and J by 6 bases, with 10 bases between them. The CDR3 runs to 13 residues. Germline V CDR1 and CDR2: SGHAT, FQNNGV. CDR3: CASSLGGSGEQYF. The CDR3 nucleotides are TGTGCCAGCAGCTTAGGTGGGTCAGGCGAGCAGTACTTC.

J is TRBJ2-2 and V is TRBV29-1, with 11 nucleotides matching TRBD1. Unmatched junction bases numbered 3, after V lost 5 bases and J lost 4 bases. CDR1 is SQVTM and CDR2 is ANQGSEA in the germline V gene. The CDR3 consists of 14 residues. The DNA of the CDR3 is TGCAGCGTTTGGGGGACAGGGGGCACCGGGGAGCTGTTTTTT. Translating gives CSVWGTGGTGELFF.